This entry describes one T cell receptor beta chain. This CDR3 contains 15 residues. The ends lost 0 bases at V and 3 bases at J; junction bases unmatched: 4. Germline lookup yields CDR1 SGDLS and CDR2 YYNGEE. This sample was taken from a study of control samples from healthy donors and cancer patients. Assay used: immunoSEQ multiplex PCR; TCRdb lists only in-frame clones, some missing. The sample contains 150,000 to 200,000 clones, over 85% of which appear only once. The TCR originated in a woman aged 60-70 years in good health. The sample consisted of blood. V and J are TRBV9 and TRBJ2-7, with 9 bases lining up with TRBD1. The CDR3 DNA reads as TGTGCCAGCAGCGTAGGGACAGGGGTTGACTACGAGCAGTACTTC. It translates to CASSVGTGVDYEQYF.